This T cell receptor beta chain was identified during a study of shared clonotypes between healthy human individuals. Study context: CD8 memory received one plate per donor, CD8 naive two, CD4 memory three and CD4 naive three.

TCRdb's copy holds only in-frame clones and misses some; the assay was immunoSEQ multiplex PCR. The sample yields more than 2 million clones, 90% to 97% seen once. Comment on this clone: The antigen is unknown.

Overall study findings and caveats: A reduction in generation probabilities was seen for non-shared clonotypes relative to those shared by all four donors. Larger estimated richness was generally recorded for naive subsets relative to memory subsets.

Donors, without exception, were Caucasian adults residing in Nashville, Tennessee. Germline CDR1 and CDR2: MDHEN and SYDVKM. This CDR3 region has 15 residues. V was shortened by 5 bases and J by 5 bases, with 16 bases between the two germline ends. This sequence originates from a young man in good health. Sequencing was carried out using naive CD4+ T cells sorted from blood. Regarding subset: CD45RA+ positively selected. The chain joins TRBV28 to TRBJ1-5; D gene unclear. CDR3 amino acids: CASSKPRRTDQPQHF. CDR3 in DNA: TGTGCCAGCAGTAAACCGAGAAGGACGGATCAGCCCCAGCATTTT.